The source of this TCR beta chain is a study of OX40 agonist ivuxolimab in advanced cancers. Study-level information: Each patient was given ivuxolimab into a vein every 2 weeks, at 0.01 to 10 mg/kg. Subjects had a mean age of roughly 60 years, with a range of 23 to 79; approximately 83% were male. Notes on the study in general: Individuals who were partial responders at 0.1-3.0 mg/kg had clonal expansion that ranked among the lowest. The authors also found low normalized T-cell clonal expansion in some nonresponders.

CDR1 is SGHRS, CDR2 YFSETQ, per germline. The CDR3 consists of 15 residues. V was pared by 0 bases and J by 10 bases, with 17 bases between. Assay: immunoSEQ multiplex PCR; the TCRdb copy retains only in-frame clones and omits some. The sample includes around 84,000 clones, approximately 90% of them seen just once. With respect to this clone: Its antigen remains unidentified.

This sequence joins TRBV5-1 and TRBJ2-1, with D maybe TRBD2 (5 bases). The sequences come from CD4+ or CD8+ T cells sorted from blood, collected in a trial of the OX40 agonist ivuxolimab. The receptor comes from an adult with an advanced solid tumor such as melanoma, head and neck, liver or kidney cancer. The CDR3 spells CASSLVWTPGKEQFF. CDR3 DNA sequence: TGCGCCAGCAGCTTGGTGTGGACTCCGGGGAAAGAGCAGTTCTTC.